This T cell receptor (beta chain) was found in a study of T cells in Graves' hyperthyroidism and ophthalmopathy. Notes on the study in general: In validation, the model predicted ophthalmopathy. These predictions came a median about 6.5 months before onset.

TCR beta CDR3 sequences were amplified from RNA transcripts. RT-PCR in the first round (using the HTBI primer set) targeted the TCR CDR3. TCRdb re-analysed the multiplex PCR reads in MiXCR, keeping a single row per CDR3 protein. Found here are roughly 420,000 distinct CDR3 sequences, around 15% of them singletons; the top ten hold approximately 5.3%. This clonotype was seen more than once but under ten times. The antigen remains unidentified. V lost 3 bases, J lost 3 bases, and 5 bases stayed unmatched. Germline V gene sequence: CDR1 MNHEY, CDR2 SMNVEV (reference sequence). This CDR3 has 14 amino acids.

The genes are TRBV27 and TRBJ2-7, with 7 bases that match TRBD2. The TCR was taken from a woman under 30 with Graves' hyperthyroidism. Material for sequencing was blood. The CDR3 loop reads CASSFRLADYEQYF. DNA of the CDR3: TGTGCCAGCAGTTTTCGGCTAGCGGACTACGAGCAGTACTTC.